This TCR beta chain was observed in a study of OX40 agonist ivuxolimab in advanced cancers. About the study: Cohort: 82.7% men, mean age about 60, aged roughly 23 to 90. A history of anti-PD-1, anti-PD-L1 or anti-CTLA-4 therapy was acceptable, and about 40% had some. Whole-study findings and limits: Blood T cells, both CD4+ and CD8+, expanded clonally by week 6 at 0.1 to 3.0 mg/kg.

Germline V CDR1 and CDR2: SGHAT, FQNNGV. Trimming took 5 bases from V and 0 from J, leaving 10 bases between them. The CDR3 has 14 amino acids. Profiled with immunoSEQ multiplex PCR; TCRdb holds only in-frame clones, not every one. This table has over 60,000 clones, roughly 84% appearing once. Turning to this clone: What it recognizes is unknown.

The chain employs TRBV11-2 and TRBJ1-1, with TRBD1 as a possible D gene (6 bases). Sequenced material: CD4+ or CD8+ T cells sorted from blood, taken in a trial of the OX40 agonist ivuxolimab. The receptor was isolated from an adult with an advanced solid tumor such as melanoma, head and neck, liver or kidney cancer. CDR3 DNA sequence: TGTGCCAGCAGCACCCGACAGGTGAACACTGAAGCTTTCTTT. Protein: CASSTRQVNTEAFF.